The T cell receptor (beta chain) described here comes from a study of T cells after posttransplantation cyclophosphamide. Study-wide points: Blood and skin or GI T cell repertoires showed limited TRB overlap.

The data were produced by immunoSEQ multiplex PCR, yet TCRdb's version contains in-frame clones alone and is incomplete. The sample holds tens of thousands of clones, around 88% seen once. Comment on this clone: No antigen is known for it.

The CDR3 is 17 amino acids. V lost 6 bases, J lost 0 bases, and 18 bases lay in between. From germline, CDR1 is LGHNT and CDR2 FRNRAP. J is TRBJ1-3 and V is TRBV12-5; maybe TRBD1 (6 bases). The sample consisted of PBMCs. This clonotype was sampled from a woman in her sixties with a blood cancer, CMV-positive, and with a related stem cell donor. The CDR3 sequence: CASGPPGGANSGNTIYF. In nucleotides, the CDR3 is TGTGCTAGTGGCCCCCCGGGGGGCGCAAACTCTGGAAACACCATATATTTT.